One sample yielded the 32 T cell receptor beta chains listed below, sequenced in a study of cytomegalovirus exposure and HLA in healthy donors (dated by TCRdb to the late 2010s). The library was produced with the immunoSEQ multiplex PCR assay. A mixture of 60 forward primers for TCR Vbeta segments and 13 reverse primers for TCR Jbeta segments was used in the multiplex PCR. TCRdb carries this immuneACCESS record with in-frame sequences only. Its versions omit some clonotypes, under half of them owing to an unresolved V gene in the studies checked, with the rest unexplained. The sample yields more than 95,000 clones; more than 70% were counted once. Less than 9.5% of the sample goes to the ten largest clones. The material sequenced was PBMCs. These receptors were obtained from a woman aged 50 to 60 in good health and CMV-seropositive.

V usage is TRBV7-6 and J usage is TRBJ1-3; 8 bases agree with TRBD1. V lost 5 bases and J lost 9; bases outside the gene matches: 15. The CDR3 is 16 residues long. Germline-derived CDR1 and CDR2 are SGHVS and FNYEAQ. In DNA, the CDR3 is TGTGCCAGCAGCCCCGGACAGGGCCTAGGTCTTAGCACCATATATTTT. Its protein product is CASSPGQGLGLSTIYF.

Only a few counts were recorded for this clone. CDR3 DNA: TGTGCCTGGAGTTACTCCTACGAGCAGTACTTC. Amino acids: CAWSYSYEQYF. The chain has TRBV30 and TRBJ2-7, with D uncertain. This CDR3 contains 11 residues. Trimming left V 2 bases short and J 0 bases short, with 2 bases between. Germline CDR1 and CDR2: GTSNPN and SVGIG (reference sequence).

This rearrangement joins TRBV7-8 to TRBJ2-7, with a weak D call TRBD2 (7 bases). The CDR3 loop spans 16 amino acids. V was trimmed by 0 bases and J by 3 bases, leaving 15 bases between them. Germline lookup yields CDR1 SGHVS and CDR2 FQNEAQ. Here the CDR3 reads CASSLAVRGGSYEQYF. The CDR3 coding sequence is TGTGCCAGCAGCTTAGCCGTCAGGGGAGGGAGCTACGAGCAGTACTTC.

The chain recombines TRBV4-3 with TRBJ2-7; D might be TRBD2 (5 bases). Trimming shortened V by 3 bases and J by 6 bases, and 12 bases separated the two germline ends. The CDR3 runs 13 residues. The V gene's germline CDR1 is LGHNA and CDR2 YSLEER. The CDR3 protein is CASSQLSGSEQYF. The DNA for the CDR3 is TGCGCCAGCAGCCAGCTTAGTGGGAGCGAGCAGTACTTC.

This rearrangement joins TRBV12-5 to TRBJ2-5; D is perhaps TRBD1 (5 bases). V was trimmed by 5 bases and J by 5 bases, leaving 6 bases between them. The CDR3 consists of 11 residues. Germline assignment: CDR1 LGHNT and CDR2 FRNRAP. CDR3 region: CASGPGETQYF. The CDR3 DNA reads as TGTGCTAGTGGTCCAGGGGAGACCCAGTACTTC. Together with reference TRBV12-5 and TRBJ2-5, the CDR3 gives the full variable domain: DARVTQTPRHKVTEMGQEVTMRCQPILGHNTVFWYRQTMMQGLELLAYFRNRAPLDDSGMPKDRFSAEMPDATLATLKIQPSEPRDSAVYFCASGPGETQYFGPGTRLLVL.

The chain carries TRBV18 and TRBJ1-2; D gene ambiguous. The CDR3 length is 13 residues. The V and J ends lost 0 bases and 6 bases respectively, with 8 bases between them. Germline V gene data show CDR1 as KGHSH and CDR2 as LQKENI. The CDR3 reads CASSPPRQNGYTF. CDR3 DNA: TGTGCCAGCTCACCACCGAGGCAAAATGGCTACACCTTC.

The V gene is TRBV19, the J gene TRBJ2-2; 7 positions match TRBD1. This CDR3 comprises 15 residues. Germline CDR1 LNHDA, CDR2 SQIVND (reference sequence). Trimming removed 6 bases from V and 2 bases from J; junction bases left unmatched: 6. DNA of the CDR3: TGTGCCAGTAGCACCGGGACAGAAAACACCGGGGAGCTGTTTTTT. Translated: CASSTGTENTGELFF.

This chain uses TRBV6-1 with TRBJ2-5; 7 nucleotides line up with TRBD1. The closer fit of TRBJ2-7 to the DNA end suggests the J call may be wrong. This CDR3 contains 15 residues. The germline V gene has CDR1 MNHNS and CDR2 SASEGT. The CDR3 loop reads CASSFNRGSSYEQYF. The CDR3 nucleotides are TGTGCCAGCAGCTTCAACAGGGGAAGCTCCTACGAGCAGTACTTC.

The CDR3 DNA follows: TGTGCCAGCAGCTGGACCCGGGACTACGAGCAGTACTTC. Translation gives CASSWTRDYEQYF. V is TRBV11-2 and J is TRBJ2-7; the D gene is possibly TRBD2 (5 bases). Germline V gene lookup returns CDR1 SGHAT and CDR2 FQNNGV. This CDR3 spans 13 amino acids. Between the trimmed V and J ends, which lost 4 bases and 3 bases, there was a span of 10 bases.

This chain connects TRBV5-4 to TRBJ2-7; the match to TRBD1 covers 8 bases. The CDR3 sequence is 14 residues long. CDR1 and CDR2 from the germline V gene are SGHNT and YYREEE (reference sequence). V shed 4 bases and J 1 base; nucleotides not matched to a gene: 4. CDR3 loop: CASSPGQESYEQYF. The CDR3, as DNA: TGTGCCAGCAGCCCGGGACAGGAGTCCTACGAGCAGTACTTC.

The gene calls are TRBV6-1 and TRBJ1-1; 7 bases align to TRBD1. Looked up from germline, CDR1 is MNHNS and CDR2 is SASEGT. This CDR3 region has 16 residues. The trim removed 4 bases at V and 0 bases at J, leaving 8 bases unmatched. The DNA for the CDR3 is TGTGCCAGCAGTGTCCGGGACAGCCTCATGAACACTGAAGCTTTCTTT. Translated, it gives CASSVRDSLMNTEAFF.

This rearrangement joins TRBV11-1 to TRBJ2-2; 8 bases are shared with TRBD1. CDR1 SGHAT and CDR2 FQDESV come from the germline V gene (reference sequence). The CDR3 is made up of 16 amino acids. V lost 3 bases to trimming and J lost 4 bases; unmatched junction nucleotides: 7. CDR3 DNA: TGTGCCAGCAGCTTCGCGGGACAGGATACCACCGGGGAGCTGTTTTTT. Amino acid sequence: CASSFAGQDTTGELFF. The variable domain in full, completed from reference TRBV11-1 and TRBJ2-2, reads EAEVAQSPRYKITEKSQAVAFWCDPISGHATLYWYRQILGQGPELLVQFQDESVVDDSQLPKDRFSAERLKGVDSTLKIQPAELGDSAMYLCASSFAGQDTTGELFFGEGSRLTVL.

This chain links TRBV19 with TRBJ1-5; D is possibly TRBD1 (6 bases). CDR1 is LNHDA, CDR2 SQIVND, per germline (reference sequence). V was pared by 2 bases and J by 6 bases, with 17 bases between. The CDR3 has 16 amino acids. CDR3 region: CASSIHGTPVPQPQHF. The CDR3 nucleotides are TGTGCCAGTAGTATACACGGGACACCGGTACCTCAGCCCCAGCATTTT.

CDR3 loop: CASSHTGETNYGYTF. CDR3 DNA: TGTGCCAGCAGTCATACAGGGGAAACTAACTATGGCTACACCTTC. The chain links TRBV7-9 to TRBJ1-2, with 7 nucleotides matching TRBD1. CDR3 size: 15 residues. From germline, CDR1 is SEHNR and CDR2 FQNEAQ (reference sequence). The trim removed 6 bases at V and 0 bases at J, leaving 7 bases unmatched.

This sequence joins TRBV28 and TRBJ1-5; 7 bases align to TRBD1. With V trimmed by 6 bases and J by 5 bases, 7 bases remained unmatched. Germline V gene data show CDR1 as MDHEN and CDR2 as SYDVKM. The CDR3 contains 14 residues. The CDR3 sequence is CASSLGTEDQPQHF. The DNA for the CDR3 is TGTGCCAGCAGCCTCGGGACAGAAGATCAGCCCCAGCATTTT.

The chain is built from TRBV5-4 and TRBJ2-5; TRBD1 aligns across 11 bases. Trimming took 4 bases from V and 4 from J; bases not matched to a gene: 6. The CDR3 length is 15 residues. Germline V gene lookup returns CDR1 SGHNT and CDR2 YYREEE (reference sequence). In nucleotides, the CDR3 is TGTGCCAGCAGCACCGGGACAGGGGGTCGAGAGACCCAGTACTTC. It encodes CASSTGTGGRETQYF.

The chain uses TRBV9 and TRBJ2-3; possible D gene TRBD2, 5 bases. From germline, CDR1 is SGDLS and CDR2 YYNGEE. The V end was cut by 7 bases, the J end by 2 bases, with 14 bases between. The CDR3 covers 14 residues. CDR3 in amino acids: CASALRGYTDTQYF. Here the CDR3 DNA reads TGTGCCAGCGCCCTTCGCGGGTACACAGATACGCAGTATTTT. The whole variable domain, filled in from reference TRBV9 and TRBJ2-3, reads DSGVTQTPKHLITATGQRVTLRCSPRSGDLSVYWYQQSLDQGLQFLIQYYNGEERAKGNILERFSAQQFPDLHSELNLSSLELGDSALYFCASALRGYTDTQYFGPGTRLTVL.

This chain connects TRBV6-5 to TRBJ1-6; D is unresolved. Germline values: CDR1 MNHEY, CDR2 SVGAGI. V lost 4 bases and J 9 bases, leaving 19 bases between the germline ends. The CDR3 is made up of 16 amino acids. The CDR3 DNA follows: TGTGCCAGCAGTTTCCGGAGGAGGGCTAAGGGTTCACCCCTCCACTTT. Its translation: CASSFRRRAKGSPLHF.

V usage is TRBV6-5 and J usage is TRBJ2-2, with D maybe TRBD2 (7 bases). CDR3 size: 15 residues. CDR1 and CDR2 (germline): MNHEY, SVGAGI. Trimming shortened V by 2 bases and J by 6 bases, and 13 bases separated the two germline ends. The CDR3 sequence is CASSYRGGLAGELFF. As DNA, the CDR3 is TGTGCCAGCAGTTACCGCGGGGGCCTGGCCGGGGAGCTGTTTTTT.

V gene TRBV5-4 combines with J gene TRBJ2-1; 10 bases map to TRBD2. The germline V gene encodes CDR1 SGHNT and CDR2 YYREEE (reference sequence). This CDR3 spans 16 amino acids. The V gene end was trimmed by 0 bases and the J gene end by 4 bases; junction bases not matched to a gene: 4. Written as DNA, the CDR3 is TGTGCCAGCAGCTTGGAAGGACTAGCGGAGTACAATGAGCAGTTCTTC. It yields the protein CASSLEGLAEYNEQFF.

The chain carries TRBV6-1 and TRBJ1-1; D is ambiguous. Germline V gene data show CDR1 as MNHNS and CDR2 as SASEGT. With 6 bases removed from V and 5 bases from J, the gap between germline ends came to 13 bases. The CDR3 runs to 13 residues. The CDR3 protein is CASRPGFGTEAFF. CDR3 nucleotide sequence: TGTGCCAGCAGGCCGGGGTTTGGGACTGAAGCTTTCTTT.

The rearrangement joins TRBV7-2 to TRBJ2-7; 11 positions agree with TRBD2. CDR3 length equals 15 residues. J lost 2 bases, V lost 5 bases, and 5 bases had no gene match. The germline gives CDR1 SGHTA, CDR2 FQGNSA. The CDR3 nucleotides read TGTGCCAGCAGCCGCCTAGCGGGAGGCACCTACGAGCAGTACTTC. This sequence encodes CASSRLAGGTYEQYF.

Only a few counts were recorded for this clone. The chain employs TRBV5-1 and TRBJ2-1; 9 positions agree with TRBD1. The CDR3 consists of 14 residues. V was clipped by 0 bases and J by 9 bases; unmatched bases: 4. Per germline, CDR1 SGHRS and CDR2 YFSETQ. The CDR3 DNA is TGCGCCAGCAGCTTGGTGACAGGGGGTATTGAGCAGTTCTTC. Its translation is CASSLVTGGIEQFF.

The gene calls are TRBV30 and TRBJ1-1; D is unresolved. V lost 5 bases to trimming and J lost 6 bases, with 10 bases between them. The CDR3 is 11 residues long. CDR1 and CDR2 from the germline V gene are GTSNPN and SVGIG (reference sequence). The CDR3 nucleotides are TGTGCCTGGTCCCTCTACTCTGAAGCTTTCTTT. It yields the protein CAWSLYSEAFF. Looking up the rest from reference TRBV30 and TRBJ1-1 gives the full variable domain: SQTIHQWPATLVQPVGSPLSLECTVEGTSNPNLYWYRQAAGRGLQLLFYSVGIGQISSEVPQNLSASRPQDRQFILSSKKLLLSDSGFYLCAWSLYSEAFFGQGTRLTVV.

Regarding this clone: This CDR3 is also generated by other DNA sequences in the sample. The chain couples TRBV5-4 to TRBJ1-2; 7 bases map to TRBD1. Germline trimming cut 4 bases from V and 4 bases from J; bases unmatched to any gene: 7. The length of the CDR3 is 14 residues. Germline lookup yields CDR1 SGHNT and CDR2 YYREEE (reference sequence). CDR3 bases: TGTGCCAGCAGCCTGGCAGGGGGAAGCTATGGCTACACCTTC. This encodes CASSLAGGSYGYTF. The variable domain in full, completed from reference TRBV5-4 and TRBJ1-2, reads ETGVTQSPTHLIKTRGQQVTLRCSSQSGHNTVSWYQQALGQGPQFIFQYYREEENGRGNFPPRFSGLQFPNYSSELNVNALELDDSALYLCASSLAGGSYGYTFGSGTRLTVV.

In DNA, the CDR3 is TGTGCCACCGGACAGGGCAATCATGGCTACACCTTC. Translation gives CATGQGNHGYTF. The V and J genes are TRBV7-9 and TRBJ1-2, with 8 positions matching TRBD1. Germline CDR1 reads SEHNR; CDR2 reads FQNEAQ (reference sequence). With V trimmed by 10 bases and J by 6 bases, 7 bases remained unmatched. This CDR3 region has 12 residues.

This clone was seen a handful of times. The chain links TRBV19 to TRBJ2-1; 11 bases line up with TRBD1. J lost 6 bases, V lost 3 bases, and 4 bases had no gene match. Germline V CDR1 and CDR2: LNHDA, SQIVND (reference sequence). The CDR3 runs 15 residues. CDR3 loop: CASSITGTGGNEQFF. DNA of the CDR3: TGTGCCAGTAGTATCACTGGGACAGGGGGCAATGAGCAGTTCTTC.

The chain carries TRBV10-3 and TRBJ1-1; 7 bases agree with TRBD1. This CDR3 contains 13 residues. Germline CDR1 is ENHRY and CDR2 is SYGVKD. V lost 10 bases, J lost 1 base, and 6 bases stayed unmatched. The CDR3 here is CATRDSENTEAFF. The DNA of the CDR3 is TGTGCCACCAGGGACAGTGAGAACACTGAAGCTTTCTTT.

The V gene is TRBV9, the J gene TRBJ2-3, with D possibly matching TRBD2 (6 bases). The germline V gene has CDR1 SGDLS and CDR2 YYNGEE. The CDR3 consists of 15 residues. Trimming left V 4 bases short and J 0 bases short, with 12 bases between. CDR3 DNA sequence: TGTGCCAGCAGCCTTTCTAGCGCTAGCACAGATACGCAGTATTTT. Its protein is CASSLSSASTDTQYF.

The chain recombines TRBV7-9 with TRBJ2-3; D gene uncertain. CDR3 length equals 14 residues. V lost 1 base and J 0 bases, leaving 5 bases between the germline ends. The germline V gene has CDR1 SEHNR and CDR2 FQNEAQ (reference sequence). CDR3 in amino acids: CASSLGQSTDTQYF. CDR3 DNA sequence: TGTGCCAGCAGCTTAGGTCAGAGCACAGATACGCAGTATTTT.

This chain connects TRBV19 to TRBJ2-7; D may be TRBD2 (6 bases). With 6 bases removed from V and 0 bases from J, the gap between germline ends came to 15 bases. The germline gives CDR1 LNHDA, CDR2 SQIVND (reference sequence). This CDR3 is 15 amino acids long. CDR3 sequence (DNA): TGTGCCAGTAGAGATCGGGGGAGAGACTCCTACGAGCAGTACTTC. It translates to CASRDRGRDSYEQYF.

V and J are TRBV5-4 and TRBJ2-3; a weak D match, TRBD1 (6 bases). Trimming removed 3 bases at V and 0 bases at J, with 8 bases between. Germline CDR1 reads SGHNT; CDR2 reads YYREEE (reference sequence). There are 14 residues in the CDR3. The CDR3 bases are TGTGCCAGCAGCTCGGGACAAAGCACAGATACGCAGTATTTT. Its protein is CASSSGQSTDTQYF. Looking up the rest from reference TRBV5-4 and TRBJ2-3 gives the full variable domain: ETGVTQSPTHLIKTRGQQVTLRCSSQSGHNTVSWYQQALGQGPQFIFQYYREEENGRGNFPPRFSGLQFPNYSSELNVNALELDDSALYLCASSSGQSTDTQYFGPGTRLTVL.